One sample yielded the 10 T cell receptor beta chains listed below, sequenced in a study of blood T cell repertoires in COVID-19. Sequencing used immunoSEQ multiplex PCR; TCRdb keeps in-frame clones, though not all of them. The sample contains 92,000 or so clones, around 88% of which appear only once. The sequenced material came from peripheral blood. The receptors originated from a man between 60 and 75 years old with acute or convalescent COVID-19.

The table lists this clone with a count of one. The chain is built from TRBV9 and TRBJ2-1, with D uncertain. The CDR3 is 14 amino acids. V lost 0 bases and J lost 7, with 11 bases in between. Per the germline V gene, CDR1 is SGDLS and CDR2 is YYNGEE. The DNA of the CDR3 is TGTGCCAGCAGCGTAGATGCGGCTAATAATGAGCAGTTCTTC. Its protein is CASSVDAANNEQFF. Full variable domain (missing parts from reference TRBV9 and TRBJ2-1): DSGVTQTPKHLITATGQRVTLRCSPRSGDLSVYWYQQSLDQGLQFLIQYYNGEERAKGNILERFSAQQFPDLHSELNLSSLELGDSALYFCASSVDAANNEQFFGPGTRLTVL.

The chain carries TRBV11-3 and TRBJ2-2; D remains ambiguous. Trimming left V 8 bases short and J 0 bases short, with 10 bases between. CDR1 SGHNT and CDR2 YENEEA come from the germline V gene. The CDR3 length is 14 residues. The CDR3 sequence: CASQAHPNTGELFF. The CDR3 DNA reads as TGTGCCAGCCAGGCCCATCCGAACACCGGGGAGCTGTTTTTT.

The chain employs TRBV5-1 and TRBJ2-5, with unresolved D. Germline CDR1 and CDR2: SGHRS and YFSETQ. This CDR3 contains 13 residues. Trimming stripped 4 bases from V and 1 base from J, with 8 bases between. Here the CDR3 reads CASSGGPQETQYF. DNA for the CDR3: TGCGCCAGCAGCGGCGGTCCCCAAGAGACCCAGTACTTC.

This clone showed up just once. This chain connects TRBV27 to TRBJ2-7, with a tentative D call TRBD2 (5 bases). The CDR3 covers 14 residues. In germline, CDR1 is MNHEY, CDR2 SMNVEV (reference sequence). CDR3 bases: TGTGCTATACGCCGGGCAGGTTCCTACGAGGGGCAGTACTTC. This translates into CAIRRAGSYEGQYF.

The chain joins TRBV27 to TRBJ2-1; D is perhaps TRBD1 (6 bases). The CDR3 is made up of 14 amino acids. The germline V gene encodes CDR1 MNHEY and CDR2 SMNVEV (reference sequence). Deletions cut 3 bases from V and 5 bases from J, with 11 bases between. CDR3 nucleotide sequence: TGTGCCAGCAGTTTCGACAGGAAAAACAATGAGCAGTTCTTC. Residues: CASSFDRKNNEQFF.

CDR3 amino acids: CASSQIGGSGETQYF. The DNA for the CDR3 is TGTGCCAGCAGCCAAATCGGAGGGAGTGGGGAGACCCAGTACTTC. The chain carries TRBV3-1 (or the pseudogene TRBV3-2) and TRBJ2-5, with a weak D call TRBD2 (6 bases). The CDR3 is made up of 15 amino acids. V shed 2 bases and J shed 5 bases, with 15 bases lying between them. Germline values: CDR1 LGHDT, CDR2 YNNKEL (reference sequence).

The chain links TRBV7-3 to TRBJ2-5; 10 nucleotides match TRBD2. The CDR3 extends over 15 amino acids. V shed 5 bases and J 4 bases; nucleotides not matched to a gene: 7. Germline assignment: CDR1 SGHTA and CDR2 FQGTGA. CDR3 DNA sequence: TGTGCCAGCAGCCCGAGCGGGGGGGCCACAGAGACCCAGTACTTC. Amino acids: CASSPSGGATETQYF. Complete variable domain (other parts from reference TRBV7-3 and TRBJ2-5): GAGVSQTPSNKVTEKGKYVELRCDPISGHTALYWYRQSLGQGPEFLIYFQGTGAADDSGLPNDRFFAVRPEGSVSTLKIQRTERGDSAVYLCASSPSGGATETQYFGPGTRLLVL.

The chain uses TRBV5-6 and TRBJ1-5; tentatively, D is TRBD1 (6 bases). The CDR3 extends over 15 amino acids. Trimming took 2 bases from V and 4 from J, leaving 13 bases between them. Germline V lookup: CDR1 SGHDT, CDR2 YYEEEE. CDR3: CASSLTGWDNQPQHF. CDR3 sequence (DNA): TGTGCCAGCAGCTTAACAGGGTGGGATAATCAGCCCCAGCATTTT.

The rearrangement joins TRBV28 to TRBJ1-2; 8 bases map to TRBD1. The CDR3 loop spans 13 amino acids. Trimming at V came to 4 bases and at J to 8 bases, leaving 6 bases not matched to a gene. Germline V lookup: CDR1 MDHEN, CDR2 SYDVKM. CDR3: CASSSGQGGGYTF. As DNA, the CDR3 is TGTGCCAGCAGTTCCGGACAGGGAGGCGGCTACACCTTC.

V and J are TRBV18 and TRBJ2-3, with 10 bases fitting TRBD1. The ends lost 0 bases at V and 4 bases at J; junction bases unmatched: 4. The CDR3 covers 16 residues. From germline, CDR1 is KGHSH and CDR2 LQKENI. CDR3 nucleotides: TGTGCCAGCTCACCACCTCGGACAGGGGGGTCAGATACGCAGTATTTT. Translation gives CASSPPRTGGSDTQYF.